These T cell receptor beta chains were read from a single sample in a study of T cell responses to AZD1222 COVID-19 vaccine. Assay: immunoSEQ multiplex PCR; the TCRdb copy retains only in-frame clones and omits some. The data contain 90,000 to 110,000 clones, 70% to 90% of them singletons. This sample comprised peripheral blood, obtained on day 0 of AZD1222 vaccination. These receptors all come from an adult in good health. The CDR3 runs from the conserved cysteine through the conserved F or W. The D gene is left open where the match is weak. Where a row states a size, it is once, few, many or the class of an expanded clone; other rows omit it.

D gene	V gene	clone size	J gene	CDR3 DNA	CDR3 protein
-	TRBV18	few	TRBJ2-5	TGTGCCAGCTCACCATTTCCGGGACAGGGGATTAGCGGGAGAGAGACCCAGTACTTC	CASSPFPGQGISGRETQYF
-	TRBV12-3/TRBV12-4	-	TRBJ2-5	TGTGCCAGCAGCGATACGGAGGGAGAGACCCAGTACTTC	CASSDTEGETQYF
-	TRBV7-2	-	TRBJ2-4	TGTGCCAGCAGCTTATCGGCAATAGCCAAAAACATTCAGTACTTC	CASSLSAIAKNIQYF
-	TRBV19	-	TRBJ1-1	TGTGCCAGTAGTATATCACAGAGGAACACTGAAGCTTTCTTT	CASSISQRNTEAFF
-	TRBV6-2/TRBV6-3	-	TRBJ1-1	TGTGCCAGCAGCCCTAACATGGGACAACTGAACACTGAAGCTTTCTTT	CASSPNMGQLNTEAFF
-	TRBV9	-	TRBJ2-3	TGTGCCAGCAGCGTAGGCCAGGGGAGCACAGATACGCAGTATTTT	CASSVGQGSTDTQYF
-	TRBV4-1	few	TRBJ1-2	TGCGCCAGCAGCCAAGACCAGAGGGACTATGGCTACACCTTC	CASSQDQRDYGYTF
-	TRBV6-5	-	TRBJ1-2	TGTGCCAGCACCGGGGGGCAAATCTATGGCTACACCTTC	CASTGGQIYGYTF
-	TRBV18	-	TRBJ1-1	TGTGCCAGCTCCGAGAAAGGGATGAACACTGAAGCTTTCTTT	CASSEKGMNTEAFF
-	TRBV7-3	few	TRBJ1-1	TGTGCCAGCAGCCCCCAGGGGACCACTGAAGCTTTCTTT	CASSPQGTTEAFF
-	TRBV4-2	-	TRBJ2-1	TGTGCCAGCAGCCAATGGGGGGAGGACTACAATGAGCAGTTCTTC	CASSQWGEDYNEQFF
-	TRBV28	once	TRBJ2-6	TGTGCCAGCAGTTTTGCCGTGTCGTCTGGGGCCAACGTCCTGACTTTC	CASSFAVSSGANVLTF
TRBD2	TRBV7-9	-	TRBJ2-2	TGTGCCAGCAGCTTACTCAGCGGGAAGTACACCGGGGAGCTGTTTTTT	CASSLLSGKYTGELFF
-	TRBV7-9	-	TRBJ1-1	TGTGCCAGCAGCGACGGGCTTCGCACTGAAGCTTTCTTT	CASSDGLRTEAFF
-	TRBV5-1	-	TRBJ2-2	TGCGCCAGCAGCTTGAACACCGGGGAGCTGTTTTTT	CASSLNTGELFF
-	TRBV28	-	TRBJ1-1	TGTGCCAGCAGTTTAACAGGGATGAACACTGAAGCTTTCTTT	CASSLTGMNTEAFF